The 23 T cell receptor beta chains presented below share a single source sample, sequenced in a study of blood T cell repertoires in COVID-19. Repertoires were generated with immunoSEQ multiplex PCR, while TCRdb's copy carries only in-frame clones and drops some. The repertoire has 200,000 to 250,000 clones, approximately 80% of them found once; the top ten carry over 1.5%. The sequencing sample was made of peripheral blood. These receptors all come from a woman older than 75 with acute or convalescent COVID-19.

The chain recombines TRBV5-1 with TRBJ2-1; perhaps TRBD1 as D (5 bases). Germline V gives CDR1 SGHRS, CDR2 YFSETQ. The CDR3 extends over 13 amino acids. V lost 1 base and J 6 bases, leaving 8 bases between the germline ends. The CDR3 sequence is CASSLRRGNEQFF. The CDR3 coding sequence is TGCGCCAGCAGCTTGCGAAGGGGCAATGAGCAGTTCTTC.

The chain is built from TRBV18 and TRBJ1-3; D remains unclear. Trimming pared 4 bases from V and 2 bases from J, leaving 9 bases between. The length of the CDR3 is 14 residues. CDR1 and CDR2 from the germline V gene are KGHSH and LQKENI. The CDR3 DNA sequence: TGTGCCAGCTCACTGTCGGGAACTGGAAACACCATATATTTT. Translating it yields CASSLSGTGNTIYF.

The V gene is TRBV5-5, the J gene TRBJ2-1; 8 bases are shared with TRBD2. The CDR3 loop spans 16 amino acids. With 0 bases clipped from V and 2 bases from J, the junction kept 4 bases outside the gene matches. Germline CDR1 and CDR2: SGHKS and YYEKEE (reference sequence). As DNA, the CDR3 is TGTGCCAGCAGCTTGGTCGCGGGGGGCCCCTACAATGAGCAGTTCTTC. This sequence encodes CASSLVAGGPYNEQFF.

The V and J genes are TRBV6-2 or TRBV6-3 and TRBJ2-3; D might be TRBD1 (6 bases). The CDR3 totals 15 residues. V was pared by 4 bases and J by 2 bases, with 13 bases between. The V gene's germline CDR1 is MNHEY and CDR2 SVGEGT. For the CDR3, the DNA is TGTGCCAGCAGTTCCCGAAGGACAGTCACAGATACGCAGTATTTT. Translation gives CASSSRRTVTDTQYF.

The rearrangement joins TRBV10-1 to TRBJ2-7, with TRBD2 matching 7 bases. Germline-derived CDR1 and CDR2 are WNHNN and SYGVQD (reference sequence). Germline trimming cut 6 bases from V and 5 bases from J; bases unmatched to any gene: 19. CDR3 length: 17 residues. The CDR3 here is CASSPEGGPPPGHEQYF. DNA for the CDR3: TGCGCCAGCAGCCCTGAGGGAGGGCCTCCCCCGGGGCACGAGCAGTACTTC.

The V and J genes are TRBV7-9 and TRBJ2-7; TRBD1 aligns across 9 bases. The CDR3 is 15 amino acids. J lost 0 bases, V lost 6 bases, and 6 bases had no gene match. Germline assignment: CDR1 SEHNR and CDR2 FQNEAQ (reference sequence). CDR3 bases: TGTGCCAGCAGTAAACAGGGGGCGAACTCCTACGAGCAGTACTTC. This sequence encodes CASSKQGANSYEQYF. Together with reference TRBV7-9 and TRBJ2-7, the CDR3 gives the full variable domain: DTGVSQNPRHKITKRGQNVTFRCDPISEHNRLYWYRQTLGQGPEFLTYFQNEAQLEKSRLLSDRFSAERPKGSFSTLEIQRTEQGDSAMYLCASSKQGANSYEQYFGPGTRLTVT.

The chain recombines TRBV9 with TRBJ2-1; D is possibly TRBD1 (6 bases). V shed 3 bases and J shed 0 bases, with 13 bases lying between them. The CDR3 is 16 residues long. CDR1 SGDLS and CDR2 YYNGEE come from the germline V gene. The CDR3 DNA sequence: TGTGCCAGCAGCGGAGGACAGATGAGCTCCTACAATGAGCAGTTCTTC. Translating gives CASSGGQMSSYNEQFF.

This chain joins TRBV19 and TRBJ1-4, with D possibly TRBD1 on 5 matching bases. The germline V gene has CDR1 LNHDA and CDR2 SQIVND (reference sequence). V shed 5 bases and J shed 7 bases, with 17 bases lying between them. CDR3 length: 15 residues. The CDR3 sequence: CASSARQQIREKLFF. In DNA, the CDR3 is TGTGCCAGTAGTGCCCGACAGCAAATACGTGAAAAACTGTTTTTT.

This clone has only one observation. V is TRBV19 and J is TRBJ2-1; no reliable D call. Between the trimmed V and J ends, which lost 1 base and 6 bases, there was a span of 7 bases. Germline CDR1 LNHDA, CDR2 SQIVND (reference sequence). The CDR3 length is 13 residues. The CDR3 region is CASSIGGPNEQFF. The CDR3 DNA reads as TGTGCCAGTAGTATAGGCGGTCCCAATGAGCAGTTCTTC.

The chain carries TRBV4-1 and TRBJ2-5, with 9 bases that match TRBD2. CDR1 is MGHRA, CDR2 YSYEKL, per germline. Losses at the gene ends were 4 bases for V and 5 bases for J; bases not matched to a gene: 8. The CDR3 consists of 15 residues. Here the CDR3 DNA reads TGCGCCAGCAGCCCAGGGACTAGCTCGGTCGAGACCCAGTACTTC. As protein: CASSPGTSSVETQYF.

The genes are TRBV11-2 and TRBJ2-7; possible D gene TRBD1, 6 bases. From germline, CDR1 is SGHAT and CDR2 FQNNGV. V shed 5 bases and J shed 7 bases, with 18 bases lying between them. There are 14 residues in the CDR3. CDR3 sequence: CASSPTRGSWEQYF. The CDR3 coding sequence is TGTGCCAGCAGCCCCACAAGGGGGAGTTGGGAGCAGTACTTC.

The chain combines TRBV7-2 with TRBJ2-5; perhaps TRBD1 as D (5 bases). The CDR3 is made up of 13 amino acids. CDR1 SGHTA and CDR2 FQGNSA come from the germline V gene. Trimming left V 5 bases short and J 4 bases short, with 11 bases between. The CDR3 nucleotides are TGTGCCAGCAGCCCCCACCAGGGAGAGACCCAGTACTTC. The encoded protein is CASSPHQGETQYF. Full variable domain (rest looked up from reference TRBV7-2 and TRBJ2-5): GAGVSQSPSNKVTEKGKDVELRCDPISGHTALYWYRQSLGQGLEFLIYFQGNSAPDKSGLPSDRFSAERTGGSVSTLTIQRTQQEDSAVYLCASSPHQGETQYFGPGTRLLVL.

The J gene is TRBJ2-3, the V gene TRBV4-3; 10 nucleotides match TRBD1. Germline CDR1 is LGHNA and CDR2 is YSLEER. CDR3 size: 17 residues. V gave up 1 base and J gave up 0 bases; unmatched junction bases: 4. The CDR3 DNA is TGCGCCAGCAGCCAAGTTGGGACAGGGGCTAGCACAGATACGCAGTATTTT. Translating it yields CASSQVGTGASTDTQYF.

This chain joins TRBV9 and TRBJ2-3, with 9 bases matching TRBD2. Germline V gene sequence: CDR1 SGDLS, CDR2 YYNGEE. The CDR3 is 15 amino acids. J lost 6 bases, V lost 0 bases, and 5 bases had no gene match. CDR3 sequence: CASSVVLAGVDTQYF. The CDR3 region has the DNA TGTGCCAGCAGCGTAGTTTTAGCGGGAGTCGATACGCAGTATTTT.

The V call is TRBV5-5, the J call TRBJ2-7; D is perhaps TRBD1 (6 bases). The germline V gene has CDR1 SGHKS and CDR2 YYEKEE (reference sequence). The CDR3 totals 15 residues. Trimming took 5 bases from V and 5 from J, leaving 20 bases between them. This CDR3 reads CASSFTGTPYDEQYF. The CDR3, as DNA: TGTGCCAGCAGTTTTACCGGGACACCCTACGACGAGCAGTACTTC. Supplemented by reference TRBV5-5 and TRBJ2-7, the full variable domain reads DAGVTQSPTHLIKTRGQQVTLRCSPISGHKSVSWYQQVLGQGPQFIFQYYEKEERGRGNFPDRFSARQFPNYSSELNVNALLLGDSALYLCASSFTGTPYDEQYFGPGTRLTVT.

The V and J genes are TRBV28 and TRBJ1-2; possibly TRBD1 for D (5 bases). Trimming shortened V by 0 bases and J by 10 bases, and 12 bases separated the two germline ends. Per the germline V gene, CDR1 is MDHEN and CDR2 is SYDVKM. The CDR3 is made up of 13 amino acids. CDR3 sequence (DNA): TGTGCCAGCAGTTTATGGGGTGGGGGGACCTACACCTTC. Translated, it gives CASSLWGGGTYTF.

The chain links TRBV6-5 to TRBJ2-4, with a tentative D call TRBD2 (5 bases). This CDR3 region has 15 residues. Germline V gene sequence: CDR1 MNHEY, CDR2 SVGAGI. V lost 2 bases to trimming and J lost 1 base, with 9 bases between them. CDR3 region: CASSYEGTAKNIQYF. In DNA, the CDR3 is TGTGCCAGCAGTTACGAGGGTACGGCCAAAAACATTCAGTACTTC.

The chain links TRBV20-1 to TRBJ2-1; 11 positions agree with TRBD2. Germline V lookup: CDR1 DFQATT, CDR2 SNEGSKA (reference sequence). V lost 3 bases, J lost 9 bases, and 4 bases stayed unmatched. The CDR3 runs 13 residues. In nucleotides, the CDR3 is TGCAGTGCTAGTACTAGCGGGAGCGGTGAGCAGTTCTTC. Protein: CSASTSGSGEQFF.

This clone was detected a few times. This rearrangement joins TRBV29-1 to TRBJ1-1; D remains unclear. Germline lookup yields CDR1 SQVTM and CDR2 ANQGSEA. The CDR3 is made up of 12 amino acids. Trimming cost V 3 bases and J 4 bases, with 9 bases left between them. The CDR3 bases are TGCAGCGTTGATCCGGGAGGCACTGAAGCTTTCTTT. Translation gives CSVDPGGTEAFF.

The V gene is TRBV30, the J gene TRBJ2-3; D may be TRBD2 (6 bases). Looked up from germline, CDR1 is GTSNPN and CDR2 is SVGIG (reference sequence). The CDR3 contains 16 residues. Trimming stripped 3 bases from V and 0 bases from J, with 16 bases between. CDR3 amino acids: CAWRLFGAGSTDTQYF. The CDR3 coding sequence is TGTGCCTGGAGGCTATTCGGAGCGGGCAGCACAGATACGCAGTATTTT.

In the case of this clone: At one boundary the junction diverges from the germline segment, which might be a read error. Here the CDR3 DNA reads TGTGCCAGCACCTTGGGTCAGGGGTACGGCTCTGGGGCCAACGTCCTGACTTTC. It is translated as CASTLGQGYGSGANVLTF. The rearrangement links TRBV5-4 to TRBJ2-6, with a tentative D call TRBD1 (6 bases). This CDR3 has 18 amino acids. Germline V lookup: CDR1 SGHNT, CDR2 YYREEE (reference sequence).

The gene calls are TRBV7-8 and TRBJ2-4; 9 bases match TRBD1. Germline V gene data show CDR1 as SGHVS and CDR2 as FQNEAQ. CDR3 length equals 15 residues. Unmatched junction bases numbered 7, after V lost 5 bases and J lost 5 bases. Here the CDR3 reads CASSRGTGLQNIQYF. CDR3 coding DNA: TGTGCCAGCAGCCGAGGGACAGGGTTGCAAAACATTCAGTACTTC.

The DNA of the CDR3 is TGTGCCAGCAGCCCTCAGGGGGCGAGCACTGAAGCTTTCTTT. Translated: CASSPQGASTEAFF. The rearrangement joins TRBV7-3 to TRBJ1-1, with TRBD1 matching over 8 bases. Germline CDR1 SGHTA, CDR2 FQGTGA. CDR3 length: 14 amino acids. The trim removed 5 bases at V and 4 bases at J, leaving 6 bases unmatched.